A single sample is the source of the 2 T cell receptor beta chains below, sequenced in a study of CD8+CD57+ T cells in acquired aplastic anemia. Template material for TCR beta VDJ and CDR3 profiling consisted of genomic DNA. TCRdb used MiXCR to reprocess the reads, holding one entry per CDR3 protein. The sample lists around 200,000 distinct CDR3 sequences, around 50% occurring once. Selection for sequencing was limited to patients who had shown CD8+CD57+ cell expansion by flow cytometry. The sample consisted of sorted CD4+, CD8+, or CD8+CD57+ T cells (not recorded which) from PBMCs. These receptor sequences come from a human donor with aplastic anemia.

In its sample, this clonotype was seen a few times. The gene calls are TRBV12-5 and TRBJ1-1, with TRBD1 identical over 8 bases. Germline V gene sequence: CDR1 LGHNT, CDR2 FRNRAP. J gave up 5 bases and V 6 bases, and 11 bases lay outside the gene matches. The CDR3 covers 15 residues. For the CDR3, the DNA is TGTGCTAGTGGCCCAGGACAGGGAAGGGGGACTGAAGCTTTCTTT. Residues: CASGPGQGRGTEAFF.

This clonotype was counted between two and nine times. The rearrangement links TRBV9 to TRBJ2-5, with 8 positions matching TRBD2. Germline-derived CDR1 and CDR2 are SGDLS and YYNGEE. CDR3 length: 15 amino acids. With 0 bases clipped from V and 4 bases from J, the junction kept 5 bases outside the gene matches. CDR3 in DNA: TGTGCCAGCAGCGTAGGGACTAGCCGGACAGAGACCCAGTACTTC. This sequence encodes CASSVGTSRTETQYF.